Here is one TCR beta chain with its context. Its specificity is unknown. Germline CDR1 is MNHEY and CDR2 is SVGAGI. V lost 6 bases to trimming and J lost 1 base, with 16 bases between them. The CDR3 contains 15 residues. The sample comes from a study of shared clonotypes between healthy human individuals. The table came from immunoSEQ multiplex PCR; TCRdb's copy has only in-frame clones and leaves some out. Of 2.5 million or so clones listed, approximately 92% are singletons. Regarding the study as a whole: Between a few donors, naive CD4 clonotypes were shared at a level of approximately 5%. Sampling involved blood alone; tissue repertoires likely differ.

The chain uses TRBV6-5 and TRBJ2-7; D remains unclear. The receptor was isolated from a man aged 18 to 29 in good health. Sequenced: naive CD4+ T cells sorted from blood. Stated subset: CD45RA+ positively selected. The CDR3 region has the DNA TGTGCCAGCAGCCCCGAATGGCAGGCTTCCTACGAGCAGTACTTC. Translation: CASSPEWQASYEQYF.